This passage covers 27 T cell receptor beta chains from one sample sequenced in a study of shared T cell receptors in the human thymus. Sequencing was performed with immunoSEQ multiplex PCR; in TCRdb, only in-frame clones are kept and a portion is missing. The sample includes about 380,000 clones, around 93% of them seen just once. Sequenced: thymocytes. Every receptor here comes from a human donor.

This clone was recorded a few times. The rearrangement links TRBV29-1 to TRBJ1-1, with unresolved D. Germline CDR1 reads SQVTM; CDR2 reads ANQGSEA. Trimming took 8 bases from V and 6 from J, leaving 13 bases between them. The CDR3 covers 11 residues. DNA for the CDR3: TGCAGCTTTGGAGGTGTATCTGAAGCTTTCTTT. Translating gives CSFGGVSEAFF.

The rearrangement uses TRBV5-1 and TRBJ1-1; possibly TRBD1 for D (6 bases). Trimming shortened V by 4 bases and J by 10 bases, and 17 bases separated the two germline ends. Germline V gene sequence: CDR1 SGHRS, CDR2 YFSETQ. The CDR3 is 13 residues long. CDR3 residues: CASSPVHRGPAFF. The DNA of the CDR3 is TGCGCCAGCAGCCCGGTTCATCGGGGGCCAGCTTTCTTT.

This chain's CDR3 is CASSLLAGCTDTQYF. CDR3 DNA sequence: TGCGCCAGCAGCCTTCTAGCGGGATGCACAGATACGCAGTATTTT. The V call is TRBV5-1, the J call TRBJ2-3; 9 bases are shared with TRBD2. J was trimmed by 1 base and V by 4 bases; bases with no gene match: 4. Germline values: CDR1 SGHRS, CDR2 YFSETQ. This CDR3 contains 15 residues.

This sequence joins TRBV18 and TRBJ2-7, with TRBD2 matching over 10 bases. The CDR3 loop spans 18 amino acids. J gave up 4 bases and V 2 bases, and 14 bases lay outside the gene matches. The germline V gene encodes CDR1 KGHSH and CDR2 LQKENI. CDR3 sequence (DNA): TGTGCCAGCTCACCAAGGACTAGCGGTCTGGGTGCGGGGTACGAGCAGTACTTC. Amino acids: CASSPRTSGLGAGYEQYF.

The rearrangement uses TRBV21-1 and TRBJ2-1; the listed D gene, TRBD2, was not tested against the DNA. TRBV21-1 is a known pseudogene. This CDR3 comprises 16 residues. The CDR3 is CASSKAPGLPGHEQFF. CDR3 bases: TGTGCCAGCAGCAAAGCCCCCGGACTCCCGGGCCATGAGCAGTTCTTC.

The CDR3 loop reads CASSSRQFTYEQYF. The CDR3 DNA follows: TGTGCCAGCAGTTCCAGACAGTTTACCTACGAGCAGTACTTC. The gene calls are TRBV6-5 and TRBJ2-7; tentative D call: TRBD1 (5 bases). The CDR3 contains 14 residues. Germline V lookup: CDR1 MNHEY, CDR2 SVGAGI. Trimming cost V 4 bases and J 2 bases, with 12 bases left between them.

In this sample, this clone turned up once. The chain couples TRBV12-5 to TRBJ2-2; TRBD2 matches at 7 bases. Germline V CDR1 and CDR2: LGHNT, FRNRAP. This CDR3 has 16 amino acids. The V and J ends lost 5 bases and 1 base, in that order; junction bases with no gene match: 7. As DNA, the CDR3 is TGTGCTAGTGGTCAATACCCTAGCGGGAACACCGGGGAGCTGTTTTTT. Translation: CASGQYPSGNTGELFF.

V usage is TRBV18 and J usage is TRBJ1-1; D uncertain. The CDR3 has 15 residues. Germline CDR1 is KGHSH and CDR2 is LQKENI. V shed 2 bases and J shed 3 bases, with 13 bases lying between them. CDR3 bases: TGTGCCAGCTCACCAAGGACCCCCCGCCACACTGAAGCTTTCTTT. Translated, it gives CASSPRTPRHTEAFF.

This clone occurred once. V usage is TRBV27 and J usage is TRBJ2-3, with D hard to call. Germline lookup yields CDR1 MNHEY and CDR2 SMNVEV (reference sequence). CDR3 length equals 11 residues. Trimming left V 8 bases short and J 4 bases short, with 7 bases between. CDR3 sequence (DNA): TGTGCCAGCCTCTCCCCAGATACGCAGTATTTT. Encoded protein: CASLSPDTQYF.

V is TRBV4-3 and J is TRBJ2-1; 13 positions agree with TRBD2. Germline V gives CDR1 LGHNA, CDR2 YSLEER. CDR3 length: 18 amino acids. V was clipped by 0 bases and J by 8 bases; unmatched bases: 10. In DNA, the CDR3 is TGCGCCAGCAGCCAAGACCGAGCCAGGACTAGCGGGAGAGATGAGCAGTTCTTC. This gives the protein CASSQDRARTSGRDEQFF.

The chain is built from TRBV5-4 and TRBJ1-1, with TRBD1 as a possible D gene (5 bases). Germline lookup yields CDR1 SGHNT and CDR2 YYREEE (reference sequence). V lost 4 bases to trimming and J lost 1 base, with 11 bases between them. The CDR3 has 14 amino acids. The CDR3 nucleotides read TGTGCCAGCAGCCCAGGGCGGGAGAACACTGAAGCTTTCTTT. Protein sequence: CASSPGRENTEAFF.

The chain employs TRBV19 and TRBJ2-1, with TRBD2 identical over 7 bases. After removal of 7 bases from V and 2 bases from J, the junction contained 11 bases not matched to a gene. This CDR3 comprises 16 residues. The germline CDR1 and CDR2 sequences are LNHDA and SQIVND (reference sequence). This CDR3 reads CASKTSLADTYNEQFF. The DNA of the CDR3 is TGTGCCAGTAAGACGTCGCTAGCGGACACCTACAATGAGCAGTTCTTC. Full variable domain (remainder filled in from reference TRBV19 and TRBJ2-1): DGGITQSPKYLFRKEGQNVTLSCEQNLNHDAMYWYRQDPGQGLRLIYYSQIVNDFQKGDIAEGYSVSREKKESFPLTVTSAQKNPTAFYLCASKTSLADTYNEQFFGPGTRLTVL.

This sequence joins TRBV30 and TRBJ2-5, with 8 nucleotides matching TRBD2. The V and J ends lost 2 bases and 6 bases, in that order; junction bases with no gene match: 8. Germline CDR1 and CDR2: GTSNPN and SVGIG (reference sequence). There are 14 residues in the CDR3. The CDR3 nucleotides are TGTGCCTGGAGTCGAAACGGCGGGAGGCAGACCCAGTACTTC. It translates to CAWSRNGGRQTQYF. Complete variable domain (other parts from reference TRBV30 and TRBJ2-5): SQTIHQWPATLVQPVGSPLSLECTVEGTSNPNLYWYRQAAGRGLQLLFYSVGIGQISSEVPQNLSASRPQDRQFILSSKKLLLSDSGFYLCAWSRNGGRQTQYFGPGTRLLVL.

This clone came up once. This chain's CDR3 is CASSLSPNGAGQDYGYTF. The DNA of the CDR3 is TGTGCCAGCAGTTTATCACCAAACGGGGCAGGGCAGGACTATGGCTACACCTTC. The V call is TRBV27, the J call TRBJ1-2; tentatively, D is TRBD1 (5 bases). V dropped 0 bases and J dropped 3 bases, with 20 bases sitting between them. CDR1 is MNHEY, CDR2 SMNVEV, per germline (reference sequence). The CDR3 covers 18 residues.

The DNA of the CDR3 is TGTGCCAGCAGTTTTTCCCCAGGAGGTGAAAAACTGTTTTTT. It specifies CASSFSPGGEKLFF. This chain links TRBV28 with TRBJ1-4; unclear D gene. The CDR3 has 14 residues. Germline values: CDR1 MDHEN, CDR2 SYDVKM. Deletions cut 3 bases from V and 7 bases from J, with 12 bases between.

This rearrangement joins TRBV5-1 to TRBJ2-7, with 7 bases identical to TRBD2. The germline gives CDR1 SGHRS, CDR2 YFSETQ. The junction had 10 bases not matched to a gene; V was cut back by 1 base and J by 3 bases. This CDR3 contains 16 residues. The CDR3 DNA follows: TGCGCCAGCAGCTTGAGGTCTCGGGACTACCACTACGAGCAGTACTTC. Its protein product is CASSLRSRDYHYEQYF.

The genes are TRBV27 and TRBJ1-5; no firm D call. V gave up 3 bases and J gave up 6 bases, with 9 bases separating them. This CDR3 region has 13 residues. Germline CDR1 MNHEY, CDR2 SMNVEV (reference sequence). CDR3: CASSFRPSQPQHF. The DNA of the CDR3 is TGTGCCAGCAGTTTTCGTCCAAGTCAGCCCCAGCATTTT.

The table lists this clone with a few counts. CDR3 sequence (DNA): TGTGCCAGCAAGAACAGGGTACGAGTC. This codes for CASKNRVRV. V usage is TRBV2 and J usage is TRBJ2-7, with D perhaps TRBD1 (6 bases). Germline lookup yields CDR1 SNHLY and CDR2 FYNNEI. This CDR3 spans 9 amino acids.

The chain is built from TRBV28 and TRBJ1-2; perhaps TRBD1 as D (6 bases). The CDR3 is 14 residues long. Trimming left V 7 bases short and J 4 bases short, with 16 bases between. In germline, CDR1 is MDHEN, CDR2 SYDVKM. CDR3: CASTIRGAAYGYTF. The CDR3 coding sequence is TGTGCCAGCACCATCCGGGGGGCCGCCTATGGCTACACCTTC.

This rearrangement joins TRBV19 to TRBJ2-3, with TRBD1 identical over 10 bases. The CDR3 is made up of 14 amino acids. Germline values: CDR1 LNHDA, CDR2 SQIVND (reference sequence). The junction had 5 bases not matched to a gene; V was cut back by 6 bases and J by 5 bases. CDR3 DNA: TGTGCCAGTAGGCCGGGACAGGGGAAAGATACGCAGTATTTT. This gives the protein CASRPGQGKDTQYF.

The chain uses TRBV19 and TRBJ1-1; no reliable D call. The germline V gene encodes CDR1 LNHDA and CDR2 SQIVND (reference sequence). The CDR3 totals 16 residues. Deletions cut 5 bases from V and 0 bases from J, with 16 bases between. The CDR3 region has the DNA TGTGCCAGTAGTCACCCTACAAGGACGATGAACACTGAAGCTTTCTTT. This codes for CASSHPTRTMNTEAFF.

This clone occurred once. The rearrangement uses TRBV27 and TRBJ1-5; TRBD1 is a possible D gene (6 bases). V was trimmed by 3 bases and J by 6 bases, leaving 18 bases between them. This CDR3 is built from 16 residues. CDR1 MNHEY and CDR2 SMNVEV come from the germline V gene (reference sequence). The CDR3 region is CASSFRGQIRGQPQHF. The CDR3, as DNA: TGTGCCAGCAGTTTCCGGGGACAAATTCGGGGTCAGCCCCAGCATTTT.

J is TRBJ2-7 and V is TRBV12-2; the DNA was not compared with TRBD1, the D call given in the table. TRBV12-2 is flagged as a pseudogene. The CDR3 is 13 amino acids. The CDR3 here is CASRGDTAYEQYF. CDR3 nucleotide sequence: TGTGCAAGTCGCGGGGACACCGCCTACGAGCAGTACTTC.

V usage is TRBV27 and J usage is TRBJ2-1, with 13 bases aligning to TRBD2. The trim removed 0 bases at V and 2 bases at J, leaving 1 base unmatched. The CDR3 has 17 residues. Germline CDR1 and CDR2: MNHEY and SMNVEV (reference sequence). The CDR3 DNA reads as TGTGCCAGCAGTTTATCGACTAGCGGGAGGACCTACAATGAGCAGTTCTTC. Protein: CASSLSTSGRTYNEQFF.

This sequence joins TRBV6-1 and TRBJ1-2; TRBD1 agrees at 7 bases. Germline V gene sequence: CDR1 MNHNS, CDR2 SASEGT. Trimming took 6 bases from V and 4 from J; bases not matched to a gene: 11. The CDR3 covers 15 residues. The CDR3 bases are TGTGCCAGCAGAAAGAGGGCCAGGGGGGCCTATGGCTACACCTTC. Protein product: CASRKRARGAYGYTF.

Turning to this clone: The junction does not match germline at one end; this may be a read error. The chain is built from TRBV30 and TRBJ2-2; possible D gene TRBD2, 6 bases. The germline V gene has CDR1 GTSNPN and CDR2 SVGIG (reference sequence). This CDR3 region has 14 residues. This CDR3 is CAWGPGDSHRGAVF. The CDR3 region has the DNA TGTGCCTGGGGGCCCGGGGACTCCCACCGGGGAGCTGTTTTT.

J is TRBJ2-7 and V is TRBV4-3; TRBD2 matches at 9 bases. The CDR3 sequence is 16 residues long. Germline values: CDR1 LGHNA, CDR2 YSLEER. Trimming cost V 0 bases and J 6 bases; bases outside gene matches: 9. The CDR3 is CASSQDTSGLNAEQYF. The CDR3 DNA reads as TGCGCCAGCAGCCAAGATACTAGCGGGTTGAACGCCGAGCAGTACTTC.